The sequence of this TCR beta chain was determined in a study of blood T cell repertoires in COVID-19. From germline, CDR1 is ENHRY and CDR2 SYGVKD. The ends were cut back, 10 bases at V and 6 bases at J, with 13 bases in the middle. The CDR3 runs to 12 residues. Clones were read by immunoSEQ multiplex PCR, and TCRdb kept only the in-frame ones, dropping some. The sample yields 300,000 to 400,000 clones, 80% to 90% seen once. The sample comprised peripheral blood. The chain combines TRBV10-3 with TRBJ1-5, with D unresolved. This TCR came from a woman aged 25 to 39 with COVID-19, enrolled during active disease. The CDR3 DNA sequence: TGTGCCACCTCACTTGACTTTCAGCCCCAGCATTTT. Its translation is CATSLDFQPQHF.